The sequence of this TCR beta chain was determined in a study of shared T cell receptors in the human thymus. The data were produced by immunoSEQ multiplex PCR, yet TCRdb's version contains in-frame clones alone and is incomplete. The repertoire holds approximately 760,000 clones, 70% to 90% seen once, with about 0.011% in the top ten. Germline V gene sequence: CDR1 SGHRS, CDR2 YFSETQ. The V gene lost 0 bases and the J gene lost 2 bases, with 18 bases spanning the gap. This CDR3 spans 17 amino acids. The sample was also reused in another study, on human thymus T cells.

This TCR derives from a girl under two years old with a congenital heart defect. The sample was thymocytes. The chain combines TRBV5-1 with TRBJ2-7, with D possibly being TRBD2 (5 bases). The CDR3 DNA reads as TGCGCCAGCAGCTTGGCGGGCGGGCAGAGCAAGACCTACGAGCAGTACTTC. Its protein is CASSLAGGQSKTYEQYF.